A selection of T cell receptor beta chains follows, all from one sample in a study of T-cell memory formation after mild COVID-19. One entry per CDR3 protein, called by TCRdb with MiXCR from the 5' RACE reads. The table has roughly 200,000 distinct CDR3 sequences, 16% seen once. Sequencing was carried out using PBMCs or a T cell subset sorted from them (not recorded which). The receptor set was obtained from an adult woman who had mild COVID-19 (a few samples of this study predate the infection). Cell type and time point are not known. Each CDR3 is given with its conserved first and last residue. A D gene is named only where the DNA matches it firmly. The size entry is marked missing in some rows and otherwise reads once, few, many or a size class.

J	size	V	D	CDR3	DNA
TRBJ2-7	.	TRBV27	.	CASSLSDPTYEQYF	TGTGCCAGCAGTTTATCGGACCCAACATACGAGCAGTACTTC
TRBJ1-2	few	TRBV27	.	CASSKASGSNYGYTF	TGTGCCAGCAGCAAAGCCAGTGGCTCTAACTATGGCTACACCTTC
TRBJ2-3	.	TRBV20-1	.	CSASLPGLSAGTDTQYF	TGCAGTGCTTCCCTCCCGGGCCTCTCGGCGGGCACAGATACGCAGTATTTT
TRBJ2-3	few	TRBV7-8	.	CASSSLHRPRGSDTQYF	TGTGCCAGCAGCTCCCTTCACAGGCCCCGGGGATCAGATACGCAGTATTTT
TRBJ1-2	many	TRBV7-3	TRBD1	CASSPSLFFSGTGEGERRGYTF	TGTGCCAGCAGCCCATCCTTATTCTTTTCCGGGACAGGGGAGGGAGAACGTAGAGGCTACACCTTC
TRBJ1-1	few	TRBV29-1	.	CSVEVHGQTNTEAFF	TGCAGCGTTGAAGTCCACGGACAGACGAACACTGAAGCTTTCTTT
TRBJ1-2	.	TRBV12-3/TRBV12-4	.	CASSSGPYVYTF	TGTGCCAGCAGTTCCGGGCCCTATGTCTACACCTTC
TRBJ1-5	.	TRBV20-1	TRBD1	CSAAVMGQRYNQPQHF	TGCAGTGCTGCGGTCATGGGACAGCGCTACAATCAGCCCCAGCATTTT
TRBJ1-2	.	TRBV3-1	.	CASSQDGTILSYGYTF	TGTGCCAGCAGCCAAGATGGAACCATCCTCTCCTATGGCTACACCTTC
TRBJ2-7	.	TRBV7-9	.	CASSLAYVAGPSYEQYF	TGTGCCAGCAGCTTGGCGTATGTGGCAGGGCCCTCCTACGAGCAGTACTTC
TRBJ2-7	.	TRBV9	.	CASSVAGSHPYEQYF	TGTGCCAGCAGCGTAGCGGGGTCCCACCCCTACGAGCAGTACTTC
TRBJ2-7	few	TRBV25-1	.	CASSALGSSTYEQYF	TGTGCCAGCAGTGCCCTGGGTAGCAGCACCTACGAGCAGTACTTC